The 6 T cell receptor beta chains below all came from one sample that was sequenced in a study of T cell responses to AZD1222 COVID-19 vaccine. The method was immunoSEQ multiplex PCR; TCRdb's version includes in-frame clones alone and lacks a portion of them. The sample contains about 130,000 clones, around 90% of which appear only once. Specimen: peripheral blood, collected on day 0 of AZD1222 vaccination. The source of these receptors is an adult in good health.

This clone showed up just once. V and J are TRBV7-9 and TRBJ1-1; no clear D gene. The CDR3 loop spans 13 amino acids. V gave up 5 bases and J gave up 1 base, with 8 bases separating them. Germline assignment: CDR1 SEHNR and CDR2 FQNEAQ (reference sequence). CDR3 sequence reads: CASSHVKNTEAFF. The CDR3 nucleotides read TGTGCCAGCAGCCACGTAAAGAACACTGAAGCTTTCTTT.

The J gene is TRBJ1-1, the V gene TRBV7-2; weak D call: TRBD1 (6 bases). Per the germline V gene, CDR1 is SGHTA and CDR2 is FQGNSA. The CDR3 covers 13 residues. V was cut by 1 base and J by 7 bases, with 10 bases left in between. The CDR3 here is CASSLVIRGEAFF. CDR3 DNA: TGTGCCAGCAGCTTAGTGATCAGGGGTGAAGCTTTCTTT.

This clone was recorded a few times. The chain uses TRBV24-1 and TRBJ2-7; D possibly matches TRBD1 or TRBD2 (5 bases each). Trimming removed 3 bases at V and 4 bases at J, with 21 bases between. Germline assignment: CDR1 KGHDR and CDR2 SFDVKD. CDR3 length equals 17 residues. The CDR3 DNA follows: TGTGCCACCAGTGATCGCTTCGGAGGACATGGCATGTACGAGCAGTACTTC. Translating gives CATSDRFGGHGMYEQYF.

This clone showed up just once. This CDR3 is CASSLRGEEKLFF. CDR3 in DNA: TGTGCCAGCAGTTTAAGGGGGGAGGAAAAACTGTTTTTT. This chain connects TRBV12-3 or TRBV12-4 to TRBJ1-4; TRBD1 might be the D (6 bases). This CDR3 is built from 13 residues. V was shortened by 2 bases and J by 8 bases, with 9 bases between the two germline ends.

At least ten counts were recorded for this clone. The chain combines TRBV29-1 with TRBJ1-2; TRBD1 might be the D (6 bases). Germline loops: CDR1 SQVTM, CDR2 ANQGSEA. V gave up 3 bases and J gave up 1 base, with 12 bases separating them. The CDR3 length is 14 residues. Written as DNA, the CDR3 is TGCAGCGTTGATCCGGGACAACTTAACTATGGCTACACCTTC. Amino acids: CSVDPGQLNYGYTF.

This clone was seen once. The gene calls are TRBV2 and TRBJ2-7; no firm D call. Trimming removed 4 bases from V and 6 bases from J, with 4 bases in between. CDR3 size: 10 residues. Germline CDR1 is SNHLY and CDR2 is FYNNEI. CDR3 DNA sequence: TGTGCCAGCAGTGTTTTCGAGCAGTACTTC. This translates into CASSVFEQYF.